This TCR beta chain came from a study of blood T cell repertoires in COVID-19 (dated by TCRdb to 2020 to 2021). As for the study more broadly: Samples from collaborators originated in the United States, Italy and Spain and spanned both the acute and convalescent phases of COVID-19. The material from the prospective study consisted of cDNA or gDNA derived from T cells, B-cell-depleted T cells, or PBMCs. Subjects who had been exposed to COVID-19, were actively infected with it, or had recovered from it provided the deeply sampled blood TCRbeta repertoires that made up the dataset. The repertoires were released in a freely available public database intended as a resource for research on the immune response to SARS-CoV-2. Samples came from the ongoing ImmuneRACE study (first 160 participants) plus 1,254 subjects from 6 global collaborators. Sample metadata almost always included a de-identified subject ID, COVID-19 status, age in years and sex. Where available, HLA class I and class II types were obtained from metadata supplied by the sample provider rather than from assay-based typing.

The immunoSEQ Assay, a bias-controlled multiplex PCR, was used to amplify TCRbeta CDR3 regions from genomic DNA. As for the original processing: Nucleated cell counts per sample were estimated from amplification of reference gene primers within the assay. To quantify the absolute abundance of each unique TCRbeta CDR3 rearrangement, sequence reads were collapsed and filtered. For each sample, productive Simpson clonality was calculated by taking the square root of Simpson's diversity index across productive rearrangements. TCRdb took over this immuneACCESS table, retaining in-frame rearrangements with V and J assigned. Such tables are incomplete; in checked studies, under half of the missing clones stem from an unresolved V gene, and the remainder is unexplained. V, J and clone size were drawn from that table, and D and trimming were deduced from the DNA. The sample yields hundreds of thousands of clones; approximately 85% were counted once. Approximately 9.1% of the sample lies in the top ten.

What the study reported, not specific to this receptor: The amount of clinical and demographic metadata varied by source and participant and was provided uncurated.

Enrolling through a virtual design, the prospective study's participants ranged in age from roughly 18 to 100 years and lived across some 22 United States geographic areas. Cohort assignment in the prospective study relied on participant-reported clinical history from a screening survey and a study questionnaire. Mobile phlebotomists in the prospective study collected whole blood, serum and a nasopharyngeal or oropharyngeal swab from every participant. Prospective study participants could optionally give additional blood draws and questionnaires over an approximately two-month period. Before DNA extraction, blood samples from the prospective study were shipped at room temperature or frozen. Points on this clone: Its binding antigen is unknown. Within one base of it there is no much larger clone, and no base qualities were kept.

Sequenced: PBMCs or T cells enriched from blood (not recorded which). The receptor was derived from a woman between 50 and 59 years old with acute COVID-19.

The base sequence is TGTGCCAGCAGCCACAGGACAGGGGGCGAATACGAGCAGTACTTC. This sequence encodes CASSHRTGGEYEQYF. The chain uses TRBV7-2 and TRBJ2-7; 11 junctional bases match TRBD1. Looking up the germline V gene yields CDR1 SGHTA and CDR2 FQGNSA. The junction shows trimming of 5 bases on V and 4 bases on J, and the gene matches do not reach 7 bases of it. The CDR3 covers 15 residues, taking in both the cysteine and the phenylalanine. Solely the CDR3 DNA is kept, with 45 bases framed from the first base. With the rest looked up from the reference TRBV7-2 and TRBJ2-7 genes rather than sequenced, the full variable domain is GAGVSQSPSNKVTEKGKDVELRCDPISGHTALYWYRQSLGQGLEFLIYFQGNSAPDKSGLPSDRFSAERTGGSVSTLTIQRTQQEDSAVYLCASSHRTGGEYEQYFGPGTRLTVT.